The 16 T cell receptor beta chains reported below all come from one sample, sequenced in a study of T cells of healthy individuals. MiXCR was run by TCRdb on the 5' RACE reads, yielding one entry per CDR3 protein. The profile shows 50,000 to 55,000 distinct CDR3 sequences, over 12% of them singletons. All receptors come from a human donor in good health.

The chain couples TRBV7-9 to TRBJ2-3; 10 nucleotides match TRBD1. The CDR3 length is 15 residues. V gave up 4 bases and J gave up 5 bases; unmatched junction bases: 6. Germline CDR1 reads SEHNR; CDR2 reads FQNEAQ (reference sequence). CDR3 residues: CASSSRTGGGDTQYF. Here the CDR3 DNA reads TGTGCCAGCAGCTCCCGGACAGGGGGAGGAGATACGCAGTATTTT.

At least ten counts were recorded for this clonotype. This sequence joins TRBV4-3 and TRBJ1-2, with no clear D. The ends were cut back, 2 bases at V and 2 bases at J, with 6 bases in the middle. The CDR3 sequence is 13 residues long. In germline, CDR1 is LGHNA, CDR2 YSLEER. The CDR3 reads CASSQSQNYGYTF. CDR3 sequence (DNA): TGCGCCAGCAGCCAATCCCAAAACTATGGCTACACCTTC.

This clonotype has only a few counts. The chain recombines TRBV12-3 or TRBV12-4 with TRBJ2-1, with D uncertain. CDR3 size: 13 residues. Trimming took 6 bases from V and 4 from J, leaving 10 bases between them. The CDR3 DNA sequence: TGTGCCAGCAGCAAGACTCGATACAATGAGCAGTTCTTC. It specifies CASSKTRYNEQFF.

This chain connects TRBV5-1 to TRBJ2-1, with 11 bases that match TRBD2. CDR3 length: 16 residues. The germline gives CDR1 SGHRS, CDR2 YFSETQ. Trimming cost V 4 bases and J 0 bases; bases outside gene matches: 3. The chain's CDR3 is CASSEGLAVSYNEQFF. CDR3 bases: TGCGCCAGCAGCGAGGGACTAGCGGTCTCCTACAATGAGCAGTTCTTC. Supplemented by reference TRBV5-1 and TRBJ2-1, the full variable domain reads KAGVTQTPRYLIKTRGQQVTLSCSPISGHRSVSWYQQTPGQGLQFLFEYFSETQRNKGNFPGRFSGRQFSNSRSEMNVSTLELGDSALYLCASSEGLAVSYNEQFFGPGTRLTVL.

The rearrangement links TRBV2 to TRBJ2-7, with D perhaps TRBD1 or TRBD2 (6 bases each). The germline gives CDR1 SNHLY, CDR2 FYNNEI. The CDR3 is 14 residues long. V was clipped by 6 bases and J by 3 bases, with 15 bases between them. Here the CDR3 DNA reads TGTGCCAGCAGGCCCCGGGGGCGCTTCTACGAGCAGTACTTC. Translating it yields CASRPRGRFYEQYF.

This chain uses TRBV12-3 or TRBV12-4 with TRBJ2-7; no clear D gene. Trimming removed 5 bases at V and 0 bases at J, with 5 bases between. This CDR3 contains 12 residues. CDR3 protein: CASSPRSYEQYF. The CDR3 nucleotides read TGTGCCAGCAGTCCACGCTCCTACGAGCAGTACTTC.

There are a few counts of this clonotype. This rearrangement joins TRBV2 to TRBJ2-1; D uncertain. Trimming took off 6 bases at V and 8 bases at J, with 8 bases between the two ends. This CDR3 spans 11 amino acids. Per the germline V gene, CDR1 is SNHLY and CDR2 is FYNNEI. The CDR3 DNA sequence: TGTGCCAGCAGCAGCTGGGATGAGCAGTTCTTC. Residues: CASSSWDEQFF.

This clonotype was detected ten times or more. The J gene is TRBJ1-1, the V gene TRBV19; maybe TRBD1 (5 bases). Germline V gene data show CDR1 as LNHDA and CDR2 as SQIVND (reference sequence). The V end was cut by 1 base, the J end by 7 bases, with 10 bases between. The CDR3 loop spans 13 amino acids. CDR3 sequence reads: CASSIGSGLEAFF. CDR3 sequence (DNA): TGTGCCAGTAGTATAGGATCGGGACTTGAAGCTTTCTTT.

This clonotype was detected a few times. J is TRBJ2-3 and V is TRBV9; 8 bases are shared with TRBD2. Per germline, CDR1 SGDLS and CDR2 YYNGEE. This CDR3 spans 18 amino acids. V lost 4 bases to trimming and J lost 4 bases; unmatched junction nucleotides: 17. The CDR3, as DNA: TGTGCCAGCAGCCCAAGAGGGTTGGCGGGGGGTTTCTCAGATACGCAGTATTTT. Protein: CASSPRGLAGGFSDTQYF.

The rearrangement links TRBV4-1 to TRBJ2-7; D call uncertain. Germline loops: CDR1 MGHRA, CDR2 YSYEKL. CDR3 size: 17 residues. The V and J ends lost 0 bases and 0 bases respectively, with 15 bases between them. CDR3 in DNA: TGCGCCAGCAGCCAAGATCGTGGCTCCTCAAGCTCCTACGAGCAGTACTTC. It encodes CASSQDRGSSSSYEQYF.

This clonotype was recorded many times. The CDR3 sequence: CASSQRMNTEAFF. The CDR3 nucleotides are TGCGCCAGCAGCCAACGTATGAACACTGAAGCTTTCTTT. V gene TRBV4-3 combines with J gene TRBJ1-1; D is undetermined. The germline gives CDR1 LGHNA, CDR2 YSLEER. V was trimmed by 2 bases and J by 0 bases, leaving 4 bases between them. This CDR3 contains 13 residues.

This clonotype turned up a few times. V gene TRBV7-2 combines with J gene TRBJ2-3; D is unclear. Germline assignment: CDR1 SGHTA and CDR2 FQGNSA. CDR3 length: 12 amino acids. Trimming removed 4 bases from V and 6 bases from J, with 8 bases in between. The CDR3 spells CASSSLGDTQYF. The DNA of the CDR3 is TGTGCCAGCAGCTCCCTGGGGGATACGCAGTATTTT.

In this sample, this clonotype turned up many times. The CDR3 here is CASSYRRDSNYGYTF. CDR3 nucleotides: TGTGCCAGCAGTTACAGACGGGACAGTAACTATGGCTACACCTTC. The chain is built from TRBV6-2 or TRBV6-3 and TRBJ1-2; TRBD1 matches at 7 bases. The CDR3 is 15 amino acids. CDR1 and CDR2 from the germline V gene are MNHEY and SVGEGT. V shed 2 bases, J shed 1 base, and the junction held 4 bases outside the gene matches.

The chain has TRBV18 and TRBJ1-1, with D possibly being TRBD1 (6 bases). Trimming took 2 bases from V and 5 from J, leaving 18 bases between them. The CDR3 has 16 amino acids. Looked up from germline, CDR1 is KGHSH and CDR2 is LQKENI. The CDR3 coding sequence is TGTGCCAGCTCACCAGGGACAATTGACGGGGGTACTGAAGCTTTCTTT. Its translation: CASSPGTIDGGTEAFF.

The rearrangement joins TRBV6-2 or TRBV6-3 to TRBJ1-1; possibly TRBD1 for D (5 bases). V gave up 6 bases and J gave up 6 bases, with 11 bases separating them. CDR3 size: 12 residues. The germline V gene has CDR1 MNHEY and CDR2 SVGEGT. The CDR3 sequence is CASRNMGAEAFF. The DNA for the CDR3 is TGTGCCAGCAGGAATATGGGGGCTGAAGCTTTCTTT.

The chain employs TRBV19 and TRBJ2-3; 7 bases are shared with TRBD2. V shed 4 bases and J 2 bases; nucleotides not matched to a gene: 3. The CDR3 runs 14 residues. The germline V gene encodes CDR1 LNHDA and CDR2 SQIVND (reference sequence). CDR3 nucleotides: TGTGCCAGTAGTACGGGACTAATCACAGATACGCAGTATTTT. This sequence encodes CASSTGLITDTQYF.